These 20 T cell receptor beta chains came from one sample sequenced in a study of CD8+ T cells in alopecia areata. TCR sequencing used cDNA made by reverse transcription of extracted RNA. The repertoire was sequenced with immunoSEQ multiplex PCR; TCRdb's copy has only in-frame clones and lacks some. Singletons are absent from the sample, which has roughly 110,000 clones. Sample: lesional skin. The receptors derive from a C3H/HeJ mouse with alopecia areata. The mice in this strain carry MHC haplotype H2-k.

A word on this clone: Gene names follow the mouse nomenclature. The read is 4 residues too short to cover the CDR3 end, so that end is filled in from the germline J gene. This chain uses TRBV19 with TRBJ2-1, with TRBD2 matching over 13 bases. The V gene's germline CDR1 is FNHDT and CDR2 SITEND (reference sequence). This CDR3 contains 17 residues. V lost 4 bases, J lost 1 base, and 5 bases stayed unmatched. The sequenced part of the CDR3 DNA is TGTGCCAGCAGTTCGGACTGGGGGGGCAGGAACTATGCT. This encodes CASSSDWGGRNYA. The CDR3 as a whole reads CASSSDWGGRNYAEQFF. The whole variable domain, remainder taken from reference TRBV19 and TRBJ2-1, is GGIITQTPKFLIGQEGQKLTLKCQQNFNHDTMYWYRQDSGKGLRLIYYSITENDLQKGDLSEGYDASREKKSSFSLTVTSAQKNEMAVFLCASSSDWGGRNYAEQFFGPGTRLTVL.

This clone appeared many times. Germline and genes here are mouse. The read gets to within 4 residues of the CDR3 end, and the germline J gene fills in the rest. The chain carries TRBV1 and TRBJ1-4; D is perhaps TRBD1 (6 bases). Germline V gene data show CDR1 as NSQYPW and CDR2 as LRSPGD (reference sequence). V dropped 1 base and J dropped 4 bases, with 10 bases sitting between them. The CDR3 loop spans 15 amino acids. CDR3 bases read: TGCACCTGCAGTGCAGGGGCAGGGGACAACGAA. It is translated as CTCSAGAGDNE. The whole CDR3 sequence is CTCSAGAGDNERLFF. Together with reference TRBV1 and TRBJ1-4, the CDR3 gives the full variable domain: VTLLEQNPRWRLVPRGQAVNLRCILKNSQYPWMSWYQQDLQKQLQWLFTLRSPGDKEVKSLPGADYLATRVTDTELRLQVANMSQGRTLYCTCSAGAGDNERLFFGHGTKLSVL.

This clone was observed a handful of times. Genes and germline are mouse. The DNA read from the CDR3 is TGTGCAAGCAGCCAAACTGGGGGGGCGCCTGCT. Translated, it gives CASSQTGGAPA. The entire CDR3 protein reads CASSQTGGAPAEQFF. The rearrangement links TRBV16 to TRBJ2-1; 11 bases line up with TRBD2. The read terminates 4 residues ahead of where the CDR3 ends, so the germline J gene completes it. Germline CDR1 and CDR2: SGHSA and FRNQAP. The J segment lost 6 bases and the V segment lost 5 bases, leaving 6 bases of the junction unmatched. This CDR3 has 15 amino acids.

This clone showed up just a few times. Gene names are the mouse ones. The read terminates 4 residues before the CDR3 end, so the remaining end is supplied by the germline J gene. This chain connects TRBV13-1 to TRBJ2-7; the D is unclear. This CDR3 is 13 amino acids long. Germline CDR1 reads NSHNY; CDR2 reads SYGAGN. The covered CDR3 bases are TGTGCCAGCAGTGATTCACAGCTTTAT. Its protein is CASSDSQLY. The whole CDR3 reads CASSDSQLYEQYF.

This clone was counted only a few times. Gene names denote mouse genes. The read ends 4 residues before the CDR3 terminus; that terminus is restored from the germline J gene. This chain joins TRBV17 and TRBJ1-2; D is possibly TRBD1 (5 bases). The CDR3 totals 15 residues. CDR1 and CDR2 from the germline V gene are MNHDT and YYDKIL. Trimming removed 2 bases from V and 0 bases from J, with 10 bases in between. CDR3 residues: CASSRKETANSDYTF. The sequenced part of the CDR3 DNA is TGTGCTAGCAGTAGAAAAGAGACAGCAAACTCC.

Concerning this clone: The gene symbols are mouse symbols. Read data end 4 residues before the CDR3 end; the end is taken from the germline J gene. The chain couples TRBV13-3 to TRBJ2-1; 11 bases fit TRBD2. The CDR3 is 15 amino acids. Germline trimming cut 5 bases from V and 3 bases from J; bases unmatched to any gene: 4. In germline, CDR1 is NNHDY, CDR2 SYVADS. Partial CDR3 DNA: TGTGCCAGCAGCCTCGACTGGGGGGGCTATGCT. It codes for CASSLDWGGYA. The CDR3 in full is CASSLDWGGYAEQFF.

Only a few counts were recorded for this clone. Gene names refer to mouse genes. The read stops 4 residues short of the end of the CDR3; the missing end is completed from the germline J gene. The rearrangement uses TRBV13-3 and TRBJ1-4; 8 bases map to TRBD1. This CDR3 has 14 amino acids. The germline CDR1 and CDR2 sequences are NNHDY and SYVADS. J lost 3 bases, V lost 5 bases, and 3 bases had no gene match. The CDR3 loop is CASRHRGTNERLFF. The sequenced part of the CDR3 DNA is TGTGCCAGCAGACACAGGGGGACCAACGAA.

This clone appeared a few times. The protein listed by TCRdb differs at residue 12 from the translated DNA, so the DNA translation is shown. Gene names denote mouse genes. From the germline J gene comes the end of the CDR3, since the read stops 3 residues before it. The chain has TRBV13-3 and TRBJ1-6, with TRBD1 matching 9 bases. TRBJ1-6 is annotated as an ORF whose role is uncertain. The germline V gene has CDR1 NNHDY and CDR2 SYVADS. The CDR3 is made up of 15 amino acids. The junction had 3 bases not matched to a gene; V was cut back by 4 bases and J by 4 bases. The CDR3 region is CASSSGTGYNSPLYF. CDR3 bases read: TGTGCCAGCAGTTCTGGGACAGGGTATAATTCGCCC.

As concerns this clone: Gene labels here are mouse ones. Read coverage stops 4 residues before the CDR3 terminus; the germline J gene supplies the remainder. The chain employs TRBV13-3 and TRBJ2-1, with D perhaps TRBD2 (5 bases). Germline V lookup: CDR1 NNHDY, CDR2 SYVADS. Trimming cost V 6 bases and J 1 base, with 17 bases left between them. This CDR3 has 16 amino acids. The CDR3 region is CASKGGLRGNYAEQFF. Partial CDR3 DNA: TGTGCCAGCAAGGGAGGACTAAGAGGGAACTATGCT.

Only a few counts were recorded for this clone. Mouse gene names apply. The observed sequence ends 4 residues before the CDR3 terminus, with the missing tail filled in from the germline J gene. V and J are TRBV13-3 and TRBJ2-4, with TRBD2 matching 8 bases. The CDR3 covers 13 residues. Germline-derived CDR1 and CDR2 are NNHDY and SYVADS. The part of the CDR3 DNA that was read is TGTGCCAGCACCCGGACTGGGAAAAAC. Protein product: CASTRTGKN. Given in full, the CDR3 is CASTRTGKNTLYF.

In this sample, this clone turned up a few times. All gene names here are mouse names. CDR3 bases read: TGCACCTGCAGTGCAGGTCAGGCTCCAAACTCC. Residues: CTCSAGQAPNS. The entire CDR3 protein is CTCSAGQAPNSDYTF. The V and J genes are TRBV1 and TRBJ1-2; D unclear. The sequence runs out 4 residues before the end of the CDR3; the remainder is reconstructed from the germline J gene. The V and J ends lost 1 base and 0 bases respectively, with 9 bases between them. Germline values: CDR1 NSQYPW, CDR2 LRSPGD (reference sequence). This CDR3 contains 15 residues.

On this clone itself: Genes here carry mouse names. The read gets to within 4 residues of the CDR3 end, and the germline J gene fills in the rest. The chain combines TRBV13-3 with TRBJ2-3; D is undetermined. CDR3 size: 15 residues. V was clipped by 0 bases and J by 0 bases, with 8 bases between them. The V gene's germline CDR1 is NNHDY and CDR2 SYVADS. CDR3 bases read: TGTGCCAGCAGTGATGTGCCAGCTAGTGCAGAA. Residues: CASSDVPASAE. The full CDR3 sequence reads CASSDVPASAETLYF.

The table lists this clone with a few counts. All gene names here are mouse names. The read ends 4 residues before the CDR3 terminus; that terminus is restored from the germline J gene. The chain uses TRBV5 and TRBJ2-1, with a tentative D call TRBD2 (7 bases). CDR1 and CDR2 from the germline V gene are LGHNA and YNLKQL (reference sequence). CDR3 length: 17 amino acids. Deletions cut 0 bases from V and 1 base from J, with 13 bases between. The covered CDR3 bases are TGTGCCAGCAGCCAAGAATGGGGGGCGGGGAACTATGCT. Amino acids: CASSQEWGAGNYA. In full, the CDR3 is CASSQEWGAGNYAEQFF.

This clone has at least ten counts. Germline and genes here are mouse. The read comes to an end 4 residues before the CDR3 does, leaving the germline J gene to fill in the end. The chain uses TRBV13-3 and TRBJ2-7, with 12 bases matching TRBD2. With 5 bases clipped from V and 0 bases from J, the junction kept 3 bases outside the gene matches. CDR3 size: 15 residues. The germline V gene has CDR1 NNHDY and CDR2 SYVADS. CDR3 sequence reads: CASSSTGGASYEQYF. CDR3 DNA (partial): TGTGCCAGCAGCTCGACTGGGGGGGCCTCCTAT.

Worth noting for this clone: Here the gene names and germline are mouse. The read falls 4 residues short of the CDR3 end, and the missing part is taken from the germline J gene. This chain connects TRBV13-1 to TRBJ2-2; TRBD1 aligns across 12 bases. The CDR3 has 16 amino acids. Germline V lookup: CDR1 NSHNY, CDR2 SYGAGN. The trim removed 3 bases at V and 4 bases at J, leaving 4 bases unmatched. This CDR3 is CASSGPGQGATGQLYF. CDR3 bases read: TGTGCCAGCAGTGGGCCGGGACAGGGGGCCACCGGG.

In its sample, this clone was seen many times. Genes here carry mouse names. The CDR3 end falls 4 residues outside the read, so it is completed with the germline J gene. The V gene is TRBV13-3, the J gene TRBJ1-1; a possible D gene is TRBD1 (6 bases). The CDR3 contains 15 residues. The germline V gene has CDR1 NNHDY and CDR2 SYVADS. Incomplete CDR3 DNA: TGTGCCAGCAGTGATGCAAGGGGGGGGCGTGGA. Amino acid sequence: CASSDARGGRG. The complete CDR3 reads CASSDARGGRGEVFF.

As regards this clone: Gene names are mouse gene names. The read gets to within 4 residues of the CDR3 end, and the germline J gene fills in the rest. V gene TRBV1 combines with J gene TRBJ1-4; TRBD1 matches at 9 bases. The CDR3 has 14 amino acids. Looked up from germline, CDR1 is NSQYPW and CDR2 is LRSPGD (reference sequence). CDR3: CTCREGQGPERLFF. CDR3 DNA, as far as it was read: TGCACCTGCAGGGAGGGACAGGGCCCCGAA.

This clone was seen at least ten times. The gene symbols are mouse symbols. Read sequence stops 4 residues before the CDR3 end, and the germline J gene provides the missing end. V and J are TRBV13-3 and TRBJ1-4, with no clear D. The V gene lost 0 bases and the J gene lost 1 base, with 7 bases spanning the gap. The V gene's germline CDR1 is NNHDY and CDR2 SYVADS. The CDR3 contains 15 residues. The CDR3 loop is CASSDVGSSNERLFF. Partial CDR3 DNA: TGTGCCAGCAGTGATGTTGGTAGTTCCAACGAA. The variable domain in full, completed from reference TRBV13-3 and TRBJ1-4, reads EAAVTQSPRSKVAVTGGKVTLSCHQTNNHDYMYWYRQDTGHGLRLIHYSYVADSTEKGDIPDGYKASRPSQENFSLILELASLSQTAVYFCASSDVGSSNERLFFGHGTKLSVL.

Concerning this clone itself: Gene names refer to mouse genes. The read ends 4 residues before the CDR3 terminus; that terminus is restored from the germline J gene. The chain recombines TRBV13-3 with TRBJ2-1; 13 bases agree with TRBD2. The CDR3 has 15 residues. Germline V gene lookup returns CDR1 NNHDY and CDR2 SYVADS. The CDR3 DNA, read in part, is TGTGCCAGCAGTCGGGACTGGGGGGGAACCGCT. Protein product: CASSRDWGGTA. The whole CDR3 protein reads CASSRDWGGTAEQFF.

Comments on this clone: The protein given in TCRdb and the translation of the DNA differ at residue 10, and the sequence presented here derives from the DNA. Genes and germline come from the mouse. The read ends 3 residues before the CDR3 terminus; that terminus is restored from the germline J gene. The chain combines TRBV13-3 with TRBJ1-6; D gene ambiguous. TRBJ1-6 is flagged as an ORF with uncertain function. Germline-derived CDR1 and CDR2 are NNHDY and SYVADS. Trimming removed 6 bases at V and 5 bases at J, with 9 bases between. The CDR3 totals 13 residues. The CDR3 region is CASTNSNNSPLYF. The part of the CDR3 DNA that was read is TGTGCCAGCACGAACAGCAATAATTCGCCC.